The 23 T cell receptor beta chains presented below share a single source sample, sequenced in a study of cytomegalovirus exposure and HLA in healthy donors. Primers included in the PCR were 60 Vbeta and 13 Jbeta primers. This table comes from immunoSEQ multiplex PCR, and its TCRdb copy is limited to in-frame clones, with some not included. The sample includes about 130,000 clones, roughly 79% of them seen just once. The sequencing input was PBMCs. These receptors originate from a man in his late teens or twenties in good health and CMV-seronegative.

This clone occurred a few times. The chain couples TRBV4-3 to TRBJ1-6; 10 nucleotides match TRBD1. The CDR3 totals 16 residues. The germline CDR1 and CDR2 sequences are LGHNA and YSLEER. The V and J ends lost 3 bases and 8 bases, in that order; junction bases with no gene match: 7. CDR3 sequence: CASSQGQGIIDSPLHF. Written as DNA, the CDR3 is TGCGCCAGCAGCCAGGGACAGGGGATAATCGATTCACCCCTCCACTTT.

The chain combines TRBV5-4 with TRBJ2-5; D is perhaps TRBD2 (6 bases). This CDR3 comprises 15 residues. V was pared by 4 bases and J by 4 bases, with 17 bases between. Germline assignment: CDR1 SGHNT and CDR2 YYREEE (reference sequence). CDR3 nucleotides: TGTGCCAGCAGCGGGGGGAGACACCCAGGAGAGACCCAGTACTTC. Amino acid sequence: CASSGGRHPGETQYF.

V is TRBV18 and J is TRBJ1-5, with D possibly TRBD1 on 5 matching bases. Germline CDR1 is KGHSH and CDR2 is LQKENI. V was trimmed by 5 bases and J by 3 bases, leaving 14 bases between them. The CDR3 totals 15 residues. The CDR3 here is CASSTSDRNNQPQHF. The DNA for the CDR3 is TGTGCCAGCTCAACATCTGACAGAAACAATCAGCCCCAGCATTTT.

This sequence joins TRBV4-2 and TRBJ2-5, with no clear D. CDR3 length equals 16 residues. Germline V gene lookup returns CDR1 LGHNA and CDR2 YNFKEQ. Trimming shortened V by 0 bases and J by 2 bases, and 13 bases separated the two germline ends. The CDR3 nucleotides are TGTGCCAGCAGCCAAGATAATGGTCTTACACAAGAGACCCAGTACTTC. Translated, it gives CASSQDNGLTQETQYF.

The chain combines TRBV4-2 with TRBJ1-6; 7 bases are shared with TRBD1. The trim removed 1 base at V and 7 bases at J, leaving 4 bases unmatched. This CDR3 comprises 15 residues. CDR1 LGHNA and CDR2 YNFKEQ come from the germline V gene. CDR3 protein: CASSQATGINSPLHF. Here the CDR3 DNA reads TGTGCCAGCAGCCAAGCGACAGGGATAAATTCACCCCTCCACTTT.

This clone came up a few times. The gene calls are TRBV15 and TRBJ1-2; TRBD1 might be the D (5 bases). There are 14 residues in the CDR3. V was pared by 1 base and J by 4 bases, with 10 bases between. The germline gives CDR1 LNHNV, CDR2 YYDKDF (reference sequence). Here the CDR3 DNA reads TGTGCCACCAGCAGAGGTAGGGGAGGCTATGGCTACACCTTC. It translates to CATSRGRGGYGYTF. Full variable domain (remainder filled in from reference TRBV15 and TRBJ1-2): DAMVIQNPRYQVTQFGKPVTLSCSQTLNHNVMYWYQQKSSQAPKLLFHYYDKDFNNEADTPDNFQSRRPNTSFCFLDIRSPGLGDTAMYLCATSRGRGGYGYTFGSGTRLTVV.

The chain carries TRBV18 and TRBJ1-1; perhaps TRBD1 as D (5 bases). Per the germline V gene, CDR1 is KGHSH and CDR2 is LQKENI. V was pared by 3 bases and J by 2 bases, with 10 bases between. This CDR3 comprises 14 residues. The CDR3 loop is CASSPGGGNTEAFF. The CDR3 DNA follows: TGTGCCAGCTCACCGGGGGGTGGAAACACTGAAGCTTTCTTT.

J is TRBJ1-2 and V is TRBV4-3; TRBD1 agrees at 7 bases. The V segment lost 6 bases and the J segment 4 bases; nucleotides outside the gene matches: 8. The CDR3 has 14 residues. Germline-derived CDR1 and CDR2 are LGHNA and YSLEER. CDR3 DNA sequence: TGCGCCAGCAGTAGACAGGGTCCTCTCTATGGCTACACCTTC. Translating it yields CASSRQGPLYGYTF.

For this clone: The sample contains more than one DNA sequence encoding this CDR3. The chain recombines TRBV6-1 with TRBJ1-5; 10 bases align to TRBD1. Trimming cost V 5 bases and J 3 bases; bases outside gene matches: 4. CDR1 and CDR2 from the germline V gene are MNHNS and SASEGT. This CDR3 has 15 residues. The CDR3, as DNA: TGTGCCAGCAGTTGGACAGGGGGTTACAATCAGCCCCAGCATTTT. This translates into CASSWTGGYNQPQHF.

This clone has a single count. The chain has TRBV19 and TRBJ1-5, with 9 bases lining up with TRBD1. The CDR3 extends over 19 amino acids. V lost 9 bases and J lost 0; bases outside the gene matches: 18. CDR1 is LNHDA, CDR2 SQIVND, per germline (reference sequence). DNA for the CDR3: TGTGCCAGCCTCTCCGATGTGGACAGGGGCTTTGTTAGCAATCAGCCCCAGCATTTT. Translating it yields CASLSDVDRGFVSNQPQHF.

This rearrangement joins TRBV18 to TRBJ2-7; 10 bases line up with TRBD2. Germline lookup yields CDR1 KGHSH and CDR2 LQKENI. The CDR3 length is 15 residues. V lost 6 bases and J lost 3; bases outside the gene matches: 8. CDR3 bases: TGTGCCAGCTCTACGGGAACTAGCGGGAACTACGAGCAGTACTTC. Translated, it gives CASSTGTSGNYEQYF. Filled out from reference TRBV18 and TRBJ2-7, the complete variable domain reads NAGVMQNPRHLVRRRGQEARLRCSPMKGHSHVYWYRQLPEEGLKFMVYLQKENIIDESGMPKERFSAEFPKEGPSILRIQQVVRGDSAAYFCASSTGTSGNYEQYFGPGTRLTVT.

The chain couples TRBV27 to TRBJ2-7; 8 bases align to TRBD2. Germline loops: CDR1 MNHEY, CDR2 SMNVEV (reference sequence). The CDR3 sequence is 13 residues long. J was trimmed by 7 bases and V by 6 bases; bases with no gene match: 8. The DNA for the CDR3 is TGTGCCAGCAGCCTTCGGGGGGGCTGGGAGCAGTACTTC. Encoded protein: CASSLRGGWEQYF.

V and J are TRBV30 and TRBJ2-1, with 10 bases that match TRBD2. CDR1 GTSNPN and CDR2 SVGIG come from the germline V gene (reference sequence). J gave up 6 bases and V 1 base, and 12 bases lay outside the gene matches. The CDR3 runs to 17 residues. Written as DNA, the CDR3 is TGTGCCTGGAGTGACCCCCCGGAGCGGGGGGGTCTCAATGAGCAGTTCTTC. Translating it yields CAWSDPPERGGLNEQFF. Supplemented by reference TRBV30 and TRBJ2-1, the full variable domain reads SQTIHQWPATLVQPVGSPLSLECTVEGTSNPNLYWYRQAAGRGLQLLFYSVGIGQISSEVPQNLSASRPQDRQFILSSKKLLLSDSGFYLCAWSDPPERGGLNEQFFGPGTRLTVL.

The rearrangement links TRBV30 to TRBJ1-2; D might be TRBD1 (5 bases). Looked up from germline, CDR1 is GTSNPN and CDR2 is SVGIG (reference sequence). This CDR3 region has 12 residues. V was clipped by 2 bases and J by 7 bases, with 11 bases between them. The CDR3: CAWSRGDSGYTF. Here the CDR3 DNA reads TGTGCCTGGAGTCGGGGGGATAGTGGCTACACCTTC.

V and J are TRBV2 and TRBJ2-5, with D possibly TRBD2 on 7 matching bases. V dropped 7 bases and J dropped 2 bases, with 14 bases sitting between them. There are 14 residues in the CDR3. From germline, CDR1 is SNHLY and CDR2 FYNNEI. The CDR3 bases are TGTGCCAGCACGGGGGGCGTCTATCAAGAGACCCAGTACTTC. It yields the protein CASTGGVYQETQYF. Complete variable domain (other parts from reference TRBV2 and TRBJ2-5): EPEVTQTPSHQVTQMGQEVILRCVPISNHLYFYWYRQILGQKVEFLVSFYNNEISEKSEIFDDQFSVERPDGSNFTLKIRSTKLEDSAMYFCASTGGVYQETQYFGPGTRLLVL.

V gene TRBV11-2 combines with J gene TRBJ2-5; D gene uncertain. The V and J ends lost 1 base and 2 bases respectively, with 5 bases between them. The germline gives CDR1 SGHAT, CDR2 FQNNGV. This CDR3 contains 13 residues. This CDR3 reads CASSLGRQETQYF. Written as DNA, the CDR3 is TGTGCCAGCAGCTTAGGCAGGCAAGAGACCCAGTACTTC. The full variable domain, rest sourced from reference TRBV11-2 and TRBJ2-5, is EAGVAQSPRYKIIEKRQSVAFWCNPISGHATLYWYQQILGQGPKLLIQFQNNGVVDDSQLPKDRFSAERLKGVDSTLKIQPAKLEDSAVYLCASSLGRQETQYFGPGTRLLVL.

A single count supports this clone. The rearrangement links TRBV6-6 to TRBJ1-1, with D uncertain. V was pared by 6 bases and J by 1 base, with 18 bases between. There are 16 residues in the CDR3. The germline CDR1 and CDR2 sequences are MNHNY and SVGAGI (reference sequence). CDR3: CASRLMQTAENTEAFF. DNA of the CDR3: TGTGCCAGCAGACTAATGCAAACGGCCGAGAACACTGAAGCTTTCTTT.

The chain employs TRBV5-1 and TRBJ2-5, with TRBD1 identical over 10 bases. The germline gives CDR1 SGHRS, CDR2 YFSETQ. This CDR3 contains 15 residues. The J segment lost 1 base and the V segment lost 6 bases, leaving 6 bases of the junction unmatched. CDR3 residues: CASTGTGARQETQYF. CDR3 DNA sequence: TGCGCCAGCACCGGGACAGGGGCCCGCCAAGAGACCCAGTACTTC.

The V and J genes are TRBV28 and TRBJ2-5; 8 bases map to TRBD1. V lost 8 bases, J lost 2 bases, and 7 bases stayed unmatched. The CDR3 totals 14 residues. Germline V gives CDR1 MDHEN, CDR2 SYDVKM. This CDR3 is CASRTGLGQETQYF. In nucleotides, the CDR3 is TGTGCCAGCCGGACAGGGCTCGGGCAAGAGACCCAGTACTTC.

The V gene is TRBV7-9, the J gene TRBJ2-5, with D tentatively TRBD1 (6 bases). The CDR3 totals 14 residues. Germline V CDR1 and CDR2: SEHNR, FQNEAQ (reference sequence). V was trimmed by 5 bases and J by 2 bases, leaving 12 bases between them. CDR3 amino acids: CASSLGQLQETQYF. Written as DNA, the CDR3 is TGTGCCAGCAGCCTTGGACAGCTTCAAGAGACCCAGTACTTC. Filled out from reference TRBV7-9 and TRBJ2-5, the complete variable domain reads DTGVSQNPRHKITKRGQNVTFRCDPISEHNRLYWYRQTLGQGPEFLTYFQNEAQLEKSRLLSDRFSAERPKGSFSTLEIQRTEQGDSAMYLCASSLGQLQETQYFGPGTRLLVL.

V is TRBV2 and J is TRBJ2-2, with D perhaps TRBD2 (6 bases). V lost 8 bases, J lost 1 base, and 11 bases lay in between. Per the germline V gene, CDR1 is SNHLY and CDR2 is FYNNEI. The CDR3 consists of 14 residues. CDR3 amino acids: CASHAGWNTGELFF. The CDR3 nucleotides read TGTGCCAGCCATGCGGGGTGGAACACCGGGGAGCTGTTTTTT.

The chain is built from TRBV4-3 and TRBJ2-7, with 9 bases identical to TRBD1. This CDR3 contains 14 residues. Germline lookup yields CDR1 LGHNA and CDR2 YSLEER. V gave up 4 bases and J gave up 4 bases; unmatched junction bases: 5. The CDR3 nucleotides are TGCGCCAGCAGCCGCGACAGGGGGGCTTACGAGCAGTACTTC. The encoded protein is CASSRDRGAYEQYF.

This clone has a single count. V gene TRBV19 combines with J gene TRBJ1-4, with TRBD1 matching over 11 bases. This CDR3 has 15 residues. Germline CDR1 and CDR2: LNHDA and SQIVND (reference sequence). V gave up 5 bases and J gave up 6 bases; unmatched junction bases: 5. The DNA for the CDR3 is TGTGCCAGTAGTCCCGGGACAGGGGGGGATGAAAAACTGTTTTTT. Translating it yields CASSPGTGGDEKLFF.